This entry lists 27 T cell receptor beta chains sequenced from one sample in a study of molecular identifiers for immune sequencing clone quantification. TCRdb fed the PCR reads into MiXCR, producing one record per CDR3 protein. The sample has roughly 300,000 distinct CDR3 sequences, roughly 24% seen once. Sample: naive CD8+ T cells from blood, with Jurkat cell RNA spiked in. Indicated subset: FACS-sorted CD8+CD4-CCR7+CD45RA+ naive T cells. The receptors derive from a human donor in good health. Some libraries in this study had Jurkat cell RNA spiked in.

This clonotype showed up just a few times. The genes are TRBV6-1 and TRBJ2-2; 7 nucleotides line up with TRBD1. Germline values: CDR1 MNHNS, CDR2 SASEGT. V lost 8 bases to trimming and J lost 1 base; unmatched junction nucleotides: 7. The CDR3 runs to 15 residues. The CDR3 nucleotides are TGTGCCAGCGCCTGGGACAGAAAGAACACCGGGGAGCTGTTTTTT. Amino acids: CASAWDRKNTGELFF.

This clonotype was counted many times. CDR3 nucleotides: TGTGCCAGCAGCCCTGGGAGCGGGAGGGCCTACGAGCAGTACTTC. It translates to CASSPGSGRAYEQYF. The genes are TRBV9 and TRBJ2-7; TRBD2 matches 10 bases. CDR1 and CDR2 from the germline V gene are SGDLS and YYNGEE. The CDR3 contains 15 residues. V dropped 4 bases and J dropped 2; count of bases not matched to a gene: 6.

At least ten counts were recorded for this clonotype. The chain carries TRBV5-1 and TRBJ2-3; 11 bases fit TRBD2. Germline V lookup: CDR1 SGHRS, CDR2 YFSETQ. The ends lost 2 bases at V and 1 base at J; junction bases unmatched: 3. The CDR3 loop spans 16 amino acids. CDR3 sequence: CASSLGTSGRTDTQYF. The CDR3, as DNA: TGCGCCAGCAGCTTAGGGACTAGCGGACGCACAGATACGCAGTATTTT. The whole variable domain, filled in from reference TRBV5-1 and TRBJ2-3, reads KAGVTQTPRYLIKTRGQQVTLSCSPISGHRSVSWYQQTPGQGLQFLFEYFSETQRNKGNFPGRFSGRQFSNSRSEMNVSTLELGDSALYLCASSLGTSGRTDTQYFGPGTRLTVL.

This clonotype was observed at least ten times. The chain couples TRBV29-1 to TRBJ1-4, with a tentative D call TRBD1 (5 bases). The germline CDR1 and CDR2 sequences are SQVTM and ANQGSEA. CDR3 length equals 15 residues. Trimming took 5 bases from V and 6 from J, leaving 19 bases between them. The DNA for the CDR3 is TGCAGCGTTTCAATCGGCGTAGGGGCAGATGAAAAACTGTTTTTT. Its protein product is CSVSIGVGADEKLFF.

The table lists this clonotype with a few counts. The chain recombines TRBV2 with TRBJ2-1; 9 bases agree with TRBD1. The ends lost 8 bases at V and 7 bases at J; junction bases unmatched: 12. The germline V gene encodes CDR1 SNHLY and CDR2 FYNNEI. The CDR3 runs to 15 residues. This chain's CDR3 is CASVPWTGATNEQFF. Written as DNA, the CDR3 is TGTGCCAGCGTTCCCTGGACAGGGGCGACGAATGAGCAGTTCTTC.

V usage is TRBV4-3 and J usage is TRBJ2-1, with TRBD2 matching over 10 bases. CDR1 and CDR2 (germline): LGHNA, YSLEER. The CDR3 is 16 amino acids. V trimming: 0 bases; J trimming: 8 bases; junction bases outside the gene matches: 7. This CDR3 reads CASSQEFSGRVDEQFF. The CDR3 DNA reads as TGCGCCAGCAGCCAAGAGTTCAGCGGGAGGGTGGATGAGCAGTTCTTC.

Note on this clonotype: Since a much larger clone is just one base distant, this may be a read error. V and J are TRBV7-8 and TRBJ2-1; D not certain. The germline V and J ends were trimmed by 1 base and 6 bases, with 19 bases remaining between them. Germline V gives CDR1 SGHVS, CDR2 FQNEAQ. The CDR3 covers 17 residues. CDR3 in amino acids: CASSLVFRGGWGNEQFF. CDR3 DNA: TGTGCCAGCAGCTTAGTGTTCCGCGGTGGATGGGGCAATGAGCAGTTCTTC.

The chain links TRBV28 to TRBJ2-7; 9 nucleotides match TRBD1. J was trimmed by 7 bases and V by 6 bases; bases with no gene match: 7. The CDR3 is 13 amino acids. The germline CDR1 and CDR2 sequences are MDHEN and SYDVKM. The CDR3 DNA follows: TGTGCCAGCAGCGAGGACAGGGGTTGGGAGCAGTACTTC. Translated, it gives CASSEDRGWEQYF.

The chain combines TRBV7-6 with TRBJ2-3; perhaps TRBD2 as D (6 bases). This CDR3 region has 13 residues. Trimming removed 6 bases from V and 6 bases from J, with 13 bases in between. Germline V gene sequence: CDR1 SGHVS, CDR2 FNYEAQ. The CDR3 bases are TGTGCCAGCAGGGGGTACGGGGGTGATACGCAGTATTTT. It yields the protein CASRGYGGDTQYF.

This clonotype came up many times. This chain joins TRBV5-1 and TRBJ2-1, with 7 bases lining up with TRBD1. Germline CDR1 is SGHRS and CDR2 is YFSETQ. The CDR3 has 15 residues. V lost 1 base to trimming and J lost 1 base; unmatched junction nucleotides: 2. The CDR3 sequence is CASSLLTGSYNEQFF. For the CDR3, the DNA is TGCGCCAGCAGCTTGTTGACAGGGTCCTACAATGAGCAGTTCTTC.

Regarding this clonotype: Possible read error: a much larger clone is one base away. The conserved phenylalanine or tryptophan is not found at the CDR3 terminus, so this likely reflects a read error. This rearrangement joins TRBV4-3 to TRBJ2-3; D unresolved. Deletions cut 0 bases from V and 5 bases from J, with 18 bases between. CDR1 is LGHNA and CDR2 is YSLEER in the germline V gene. The CDR3 totals 17 residues. CDR3 nucleotides: TGCGCCAGCAGCCAAGATCGGTACGGTCCATTGGGAGATACGCAGTATTAT. Its protein is CASSQDRYGPLGDTQYY.

This clonotype was seen only a few times. The chain joins TRBV12-3 or TRBV12-4 to TRBJ2-5, with 7 bases fitting TRBD1. V lost 7 bases and J lost 2; bases outside the gene matches: 4. The CDR3 is 13 amino acids. CDR3 region: CASKGAGQETQYF. In nucleotides, the CDR3 is TGTGCCAGCAAGGGGGCTGGGCAAGAGACCCAGTACTTC.

This clonotype was seen ten or more times. The V gene is TRBV29-1, the J gene TRBJ1-2; D remains unclear. CDR1 and CDR2 from the germline V gene are SQVTM and ANQGSEA. There are 13 residues in the CDR3. V was pared by 0 bases and J by 3 bases, with 8 bases between. CDR3 in amino acids: CSVEDSLYYGYTF. CDR3 sequence (DNA): TGCAGCGTTGAAGATTCGCTTTACTATGGCTACACCTTC.

This clonotype was seen at least ten times. This rearrangement joins TRBV11-2 to TRBJ1-1; perhaps TRBD1 as D (6 bases). Germline assignment: CDR1 SGHAT and CDR2 FQNNGV. V was clipped by 7 bases and J by 6 bases, with 9 bases between them. The CDR3 contains 11 residues. This CDR3 is CASKGGPEAFF. The CDR3 DNA reads TGTGCCAGCAAGGGGGGTCCTGAAGCTTTCTTT.

This clonotype was observed at least ten times. The chain links TRBV19 to TRBJ2-3; D is perhaps TRBD1 (6 bases). This CDR3 is 14 amino acids long. V lost 5 bases and J lost 3, with 12 bases in between. In germline, CDR1 is LNHDA, CDR2 SQIVND (reference sequence). CDR3: CASSYREETDTQYF. The CDR3, as DNA: TGTGCCAGTAGTTACAGGGAAGAAACAGATACGCAGTATTTT.

There are a few counts of this clonotype. The rearrangement links TRBV29-1 to TRBJ2-7; weak D call: TRBD2 (5 bases). V lost 6 bases, J lost 4 bases, and 19 bases lay in between. Per the germline V gene, CDR1 is SQVTM and CDR2 is ANQGSEA. The CDR3 loop spans 14 amino acids. The CDR3 DNA reads as TGCAGCGTGGCCGGAGGACCAAAGCCTTACGAGCAGTACTTC. This codes for CSVAGGPKPYEQYF.

CDR3 bases: TGTGCCAGTAGTACGGGGGCCGGTGGGGAGCAGTACTTC. Amino acid sequence: CASSTGAGGEQYF. V is TRBV19 and J is TRBJ2-7, with D perhaps being TRBD1 or TRBD2 (6 bases each). Trimming pared 4 bases from V and 7 bases from J, leaving 14 bases between. The CDR3 sequence is 13 residues long. Germline V CDR1 and CDR2: LNHDA, SQIVND (reference sequence).

This clonotype has at least ten counts. The chain carries TRBV3-1 and TRBJ2-2; no reliable D call. Trimming took off 4 bases at V and 3 bases at J, with 6 bases between the two ends. This CDR3 spans 13 amino acids. Looked up from germline, CDR1 is LGHDT and CDR2 is YNNKEL (reference sequence). The CDR3 region is CASSLVYTGELFF. For the CDR3, the DNA is TGTGCCAGCAGCCTAGTGTACACCGGGGAGCTGTTTTTT.

In its sample, this clonotype was seen a few times. V gene TRBV3-1 combines with J gene TRBJ2-6; D unresolved. CDR3 length: 15 residues. Trimming removed 4 bases at V and 4 bases at J, with 11 bases between. The V gene's germline CDR1 is LGHDT and CDR2 YNNKEL (reference sequence). This CDR3 is CASSPGPPGANVLTF. The CDR3 nucleotides are TGTGCCAGCAGCCCCGGCCCTCCCGGGGCCAACGTCCTGACTTTC.

This chain joins TRBV5-5 and TRBJ2-7; no clear D gene. Trimming left V 0 bases short and J 5 bases short, with 9 bases between. Germline values: CDR1 SGHKS, CDR2 YYEKEE (reference sequence). The CDR3 totals 13 residues. The DNA for the CDR3 is TGTGCCAGCAGCTTGGTAGGGTTTGACGAGCAGTACTTC. Its protein is CASSLVGFDEQYF.

In this sample, this clonotype turned up a few times. The CDR3 DNA reads as TGTGCCAGCAGCGAATTAACAGGGTCGACCCCTAGCAATCAGCCCCAGCATTTT. This sequence encodes CASSELTGSTPSNQPQHF. J is TRBJ1-5 and V is TRBV7-2; weak D call: TRBD1 (6 bases). V lost 5 bases, J lost 0 bases, and 20 bases lay in between. This CDR3 region has 18 residues. The germline gives CDR1 SGHTA, CDR2 FQGNSA.

The table lists this clonotype with a few counts. The V gene is TRBV20-1, the J gene TRBJ1-3, with D unclear. V lost 7 bases to trimming and J lost 2 bases, with 15 bases between them. This CDR3 contains 14 residues. Germline lookup yields CDR1 DFQATT and CDR2 SNEGSKA (reference sequence). The CDR3: CSVMDLGPGNTIYF. CDR3 nucleotide sequence: TGCAGTGTCATGGACCTGGGCCCTGGAAACACCATATATTTT.

Concerning this clonotype: Possible read error: a much larger clone is one base away. The chain combines TRBV6-1 with TRBJ1-4; weak D call: TRBD1 (5 bases). Germline V gene data show CDR1 as MNHNS and CDR2 as SASEGT. This CDR3 is 14 amino acids long. The CDR3 region is CASSEVGGNEKLLF. CDR3 bases: TGTGCCAGCAGTGAGGTGGGGGGGAATGAAAAACTGCTTTTT.

This clonotype showed up just a few times. The genes are TRBV13 and TRBJ2-1; no reliable D call. With 5 bases removed from V and 5 bases from J, the gap between germline ends came to 13 bases. The CDR3 consists of 14 residues. CDR1 is PRHDT, CDR2 FYEKMQ, per germline (reference sequence). The CDR3 loop reads CASSPGFAHNEQFF. The CDR3 region has the DNA TGTGCCAGCAGCCCCGGGTTTGCCCACAATGAGCAGTTCTTC.

This chain connects TRBV11-2 to TRBJ1-1; D is unresolved. Germline V gives CDR1 SGHAT, CDR2 FQNNGV. This CDR3 has 16 residues. The V and J ends lost 1 base and 2 bases respectively, with 14 bases between them. CDR3 bases: TGTGCCAGCAGCTTAGGTCGAGGCAGGATAAACACTGAAGCTTTCTTT. Residues: CASSLGRGRINTEAFF.

Details on this clonotype: A much bigger clone sits one base away, suggesting this may be a read error. The CDR3 spells CAGSLRDRRTEAFF. CDR3 DNA sequence: TGTGCCGGCAGCCTCCGGGACAGGCGAACTGAAGCTTTCTTT. V and J are TRBV5-6 and TRBJ1-1, with TRBD1 matching 8 bases. The V gene's germline CDR1 is SGHDT and CDR2 YYEEEE. The CDR3 has 14 residues.

Ten or more counts support this clonotype. This chain links TRBV7-9 with TRBJ2-7; 8 nucleotides match TRBD1. The CDR3 runs 15 residues. Germline V CDR1 and CDR2: SEHNR, FQNEAQ (reference sequence). The J segment lost 2 bases and the V segment lost 5 bases, leaving 8 bases of the junction unmatched. The CDR3 DNA reads as TGTGCCAGCAGCGGCGGACAGGGTAGTACCTACGAGCAGTACTTC. It yields the protein CASSGGQGSTYEQYF.